The subject of this entry is one TCR beta chain. This entry comes from a study of cytomegalovirus exposure and HLA in healthy donors. The PCR contained 60 Vbeta and 13 Jbeta primers. Here immunoSEQ multiplex PCR was the method, and the copy in TCRdb shows in-frame clones only, minus some. Seen here are about 150,000 clones, around three quarters observed once, and the top ten hold approximately 13%. This CDR3 comprises 16 residues. Unmatched junction bases numbered 2, after V lost 0 bases and J lost 1 base. CDR1 and CDR2 from the germline V gene are LNHNV and YYDKDF (reference sequence). Sample: PBMCs. The sequence was obtained from a man aged 40-55 years in good health and CMV-seropositive. J is TRBJ2-7 and V is TRBV15; TRBD2 agrees at 11 bases. CDR3 amino acids: CATSREVAGGSYEQYF. The DNA of the CDR3 is TGTGCCACCAGCAGAGAGGTAGCGGGAGGGTCCTACGAGCAGTACTTC.